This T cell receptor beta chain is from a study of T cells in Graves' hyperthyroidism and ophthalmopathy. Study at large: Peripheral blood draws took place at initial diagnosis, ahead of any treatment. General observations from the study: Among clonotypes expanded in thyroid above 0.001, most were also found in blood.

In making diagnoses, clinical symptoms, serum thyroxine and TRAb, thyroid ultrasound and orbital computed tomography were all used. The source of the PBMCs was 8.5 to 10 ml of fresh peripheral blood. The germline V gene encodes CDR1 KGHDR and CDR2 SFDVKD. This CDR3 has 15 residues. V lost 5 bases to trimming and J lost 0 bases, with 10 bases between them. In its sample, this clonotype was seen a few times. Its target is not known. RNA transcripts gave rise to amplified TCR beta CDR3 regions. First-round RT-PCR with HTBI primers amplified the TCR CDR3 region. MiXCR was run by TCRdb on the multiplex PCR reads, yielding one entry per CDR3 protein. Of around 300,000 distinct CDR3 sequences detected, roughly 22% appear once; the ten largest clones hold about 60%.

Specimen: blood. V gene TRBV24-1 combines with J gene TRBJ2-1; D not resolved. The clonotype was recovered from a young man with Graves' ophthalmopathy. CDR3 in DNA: TGTGCCACCAGTGGGGCCGAGAGCTCCTACAATGAGCAGTTCTTC. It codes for CATSGAESSYNEQFF.